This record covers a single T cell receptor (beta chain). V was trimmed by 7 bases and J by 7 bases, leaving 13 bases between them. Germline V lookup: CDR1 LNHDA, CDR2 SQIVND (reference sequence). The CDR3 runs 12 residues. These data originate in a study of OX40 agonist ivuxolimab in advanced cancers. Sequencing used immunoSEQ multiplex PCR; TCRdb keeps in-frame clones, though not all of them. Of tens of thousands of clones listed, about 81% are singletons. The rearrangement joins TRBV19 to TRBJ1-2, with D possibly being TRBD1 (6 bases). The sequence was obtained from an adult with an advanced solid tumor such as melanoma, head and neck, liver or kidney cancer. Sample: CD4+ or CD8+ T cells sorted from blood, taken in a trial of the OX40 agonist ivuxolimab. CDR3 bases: TGTGCCAGTACCCAGGGGTCCCGTGGCTACACCTTC. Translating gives CASTQGSRGYTF.